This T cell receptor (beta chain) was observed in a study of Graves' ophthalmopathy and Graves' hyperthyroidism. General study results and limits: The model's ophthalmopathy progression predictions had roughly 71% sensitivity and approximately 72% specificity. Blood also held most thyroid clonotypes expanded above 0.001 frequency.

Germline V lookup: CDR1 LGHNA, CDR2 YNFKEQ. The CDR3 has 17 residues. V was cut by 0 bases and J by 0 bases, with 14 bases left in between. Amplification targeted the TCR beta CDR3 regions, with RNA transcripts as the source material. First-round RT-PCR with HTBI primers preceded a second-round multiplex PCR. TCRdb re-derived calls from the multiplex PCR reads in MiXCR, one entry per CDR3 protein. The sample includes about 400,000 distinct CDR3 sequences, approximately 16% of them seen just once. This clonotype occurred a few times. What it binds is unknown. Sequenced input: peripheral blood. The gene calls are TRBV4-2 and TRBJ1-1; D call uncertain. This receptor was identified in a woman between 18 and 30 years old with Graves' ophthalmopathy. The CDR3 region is CASSQETAGVMNTEAFF. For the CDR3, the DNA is TGTGCCAGCAGCCAAGAAACTGCTGGAGTAATGAACACTGAAGCTTTCTTT.